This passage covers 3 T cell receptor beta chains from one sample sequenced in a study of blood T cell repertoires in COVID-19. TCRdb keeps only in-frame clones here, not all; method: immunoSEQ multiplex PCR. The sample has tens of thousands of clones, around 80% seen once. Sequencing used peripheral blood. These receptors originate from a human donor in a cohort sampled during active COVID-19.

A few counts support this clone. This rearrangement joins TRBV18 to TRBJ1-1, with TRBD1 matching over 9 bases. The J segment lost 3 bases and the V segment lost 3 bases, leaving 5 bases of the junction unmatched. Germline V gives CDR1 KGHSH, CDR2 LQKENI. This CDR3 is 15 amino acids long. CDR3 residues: CASSPVRTGDTEAFF. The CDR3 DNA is TGTGCCAGCTCACCTGTCCGGACAGGGGACACTGAAGCTTTCTTT.

The CDR3: CASSMVGGTDTQYF. Here the CDR3 DNA reads TGTGCCAGTAGTATGGTGGGAGGCACAGATACGCAGTATTTT. V is TRBV19 and J is TRBJ2-3; D is perhaps TRBD2 (5 bases). The CDR3 runs 14 residues. The germline V gene has CDR1 LNHDA and CDR2 SQIVND (reference sequence). Trimming took off 3 bases at V and 1 base at J, with 8 bases between the two ends.

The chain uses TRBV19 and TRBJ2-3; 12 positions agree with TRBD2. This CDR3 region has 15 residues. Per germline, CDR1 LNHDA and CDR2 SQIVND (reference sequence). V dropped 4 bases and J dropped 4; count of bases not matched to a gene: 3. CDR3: CASSRASGGADTQYF. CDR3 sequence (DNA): TGTGCCAGTAGTAGGGCTAGCGGGGGGGCAGATACGCAGTATTTT.